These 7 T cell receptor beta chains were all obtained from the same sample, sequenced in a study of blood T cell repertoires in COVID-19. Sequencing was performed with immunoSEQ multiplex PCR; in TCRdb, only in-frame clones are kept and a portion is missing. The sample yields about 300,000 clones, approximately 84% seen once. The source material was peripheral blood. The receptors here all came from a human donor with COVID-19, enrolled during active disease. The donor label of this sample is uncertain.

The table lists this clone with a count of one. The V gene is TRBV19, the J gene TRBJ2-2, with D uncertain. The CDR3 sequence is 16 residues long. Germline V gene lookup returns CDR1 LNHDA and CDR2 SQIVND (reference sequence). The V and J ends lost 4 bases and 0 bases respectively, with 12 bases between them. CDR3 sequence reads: CASSSLTPTNTGELFF. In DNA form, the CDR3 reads TGTGCCAGTAGTAGTCTGACACCTACGAACACCGGGGAGCTGTTTTTT.

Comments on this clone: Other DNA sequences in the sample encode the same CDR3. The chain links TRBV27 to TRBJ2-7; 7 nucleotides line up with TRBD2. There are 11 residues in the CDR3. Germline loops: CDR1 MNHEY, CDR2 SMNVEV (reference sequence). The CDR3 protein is CASSSGYEQYF. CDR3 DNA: TGTGCTAGTTCTAGCGGCTACGAGCAGTACTTC.

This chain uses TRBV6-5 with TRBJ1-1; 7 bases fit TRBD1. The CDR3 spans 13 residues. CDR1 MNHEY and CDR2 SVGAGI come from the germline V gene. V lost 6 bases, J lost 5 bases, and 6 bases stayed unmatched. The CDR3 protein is CASSDEGQTEAFF. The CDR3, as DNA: TGTGCCAGCAGCGATGAGGGACAGACTGAAGCTTTCTTT.

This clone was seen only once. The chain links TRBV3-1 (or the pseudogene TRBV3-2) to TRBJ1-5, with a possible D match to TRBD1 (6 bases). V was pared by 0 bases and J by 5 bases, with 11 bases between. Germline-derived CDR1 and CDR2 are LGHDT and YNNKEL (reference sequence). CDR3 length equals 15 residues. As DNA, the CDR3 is TGTGCCAGCAGCCAAGATAGGGGGGGGCATCAGCCCCAGCATTTT. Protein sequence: CASSQDRGGHQPQHF.

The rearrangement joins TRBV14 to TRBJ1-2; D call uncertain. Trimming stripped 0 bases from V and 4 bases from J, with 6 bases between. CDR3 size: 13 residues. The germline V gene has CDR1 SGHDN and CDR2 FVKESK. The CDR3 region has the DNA TGTGCCAGCAGCCAAGACATGTCCTATGGCTACACCTTC. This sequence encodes CASSQDMSYGYTF. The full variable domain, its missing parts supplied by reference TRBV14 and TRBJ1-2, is EAGVTQFPSHSVIEKGQTVTLRCDPISGHDNLYWYRRVMGKEIKFLLHFVKESKQDESGMPNNRFLAERTGGTYSTLKVQPAELEDSGVYFCASSQDMSYGYTFGSGTRLTVV.

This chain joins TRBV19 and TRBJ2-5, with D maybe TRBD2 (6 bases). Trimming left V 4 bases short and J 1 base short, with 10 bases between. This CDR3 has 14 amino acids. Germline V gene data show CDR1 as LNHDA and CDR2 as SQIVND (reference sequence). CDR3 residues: CASSTRGTQETQYF. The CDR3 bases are TGTGCCAGTAGTACCCGCGGGACCCAAGAGACCCAGTACTTC.

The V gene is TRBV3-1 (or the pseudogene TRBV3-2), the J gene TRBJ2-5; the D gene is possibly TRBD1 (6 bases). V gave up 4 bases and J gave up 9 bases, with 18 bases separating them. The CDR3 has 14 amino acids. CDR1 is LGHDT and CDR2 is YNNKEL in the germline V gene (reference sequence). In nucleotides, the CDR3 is TGTGCCAGCAGCCGGCCAGGGGCTATTTTCGCCCAGTACTTC. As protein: CASSRPGAIFAQYF.